The rows below give T cell receptor beta chains drawn from one sample of a study of shared clonotypes between healthy human individuals. The repertoire was sequenced with immunoSEQ multiplex PCR; TCRdb's copy has only in-frame clones and lacks some. The table records hundreds of thousands of clones, 96% of them present only once. The sequenced sample was naive CD8+ T cells sorted from blood. These receptors all come from a woman in her twenties or thirties in good health. The CDR3 runs from the conserved cysteine through the conserved F or W. D genes are given only for firm matches. Some rows have no size entry. The others give once, few or many, or a class for an expanded clone.

CDR3,DNA,size,D,J,V
CASSLSPRAAEQYF,TGTGCCAGCAGTTTATCGCCCCGGGCGGCCGAGCAGTACTTC,.,.,TRBJ2-7,TRBV27
CASGGPGGYGYTF,TGTGCCAGCGGTGGACCCGGCGGCTATGGCTACACCTTC,.,.,TRBJ1-2,TRBV19
CASSSSQQVDYEQYF,TGTGCCAGCAGCTCGTCCCAACAGGTGGACTACGAGCAGTACTTC,.,.,TRBJ2-7,TRBV28
CASRSGTVGPDASFWETQYF,TGTGCCAGCAGAAGCGGGACAGTGGGACCAGATGCCTCTTTTTGGGAGACCCAGTACTTC,.,.,TRBJ2-5,TRBV2
CASSQGSLAGTYEQYF,TGTGCCAGCAGCCAAGGGTCACTAGCGGGAACCTACGAGCAGTACTTC,.,TRBD2,TRBJ2-7,TRBV4-2
CASSPRGPGQGWSYNEQFF,TGCGCCAGCAGCCCCAGAGGCCCGGGACAGGGGTGGTCCTACAATGAGCAGTTCTTC,.,TRBD1,TRBJ2-1,TRBV5-1
CASKLDHSNTGELFF,TGTGCCAGTAAATTGGACCATTCGAACACCGGGGAGCTGTTTTTT,.,.,TRBJ2-2,TRBV28
CASTGDSNYGYTF,TGTGCCAGCACCGGGGACAGCAACTATGGCTACACCTTC,.,TRBD1,TRBJ1-2,TRBV27
CASGSGTSFHEQFF,TGTGCCAGCGGCTCCGGGACTAGTTTCCATGAGCAGTTCTTC,.,TRBD2,TRBJ2-1,TRBV27
CATSRGDSSDRTKNIQYF,TGTGCCACCAGCAGAGGAGATTCTAGCGACCGAACCAAAAACATTCAGTACTTC,.,.,TRBJ2-4,TRBV15
CASSLGGSTDTQYF,TGTGCCAGCAGTTTAGGGGGGAGCACAGATACGCAGTATTTT,few,.,TRBJ2-3,TRBV28
CASSQGGAGRGSSSYNEQFF,TGCGCCAGCAGCCAAGGGGGGGCGGGACGTGGATCCTCCTCCTACAATGAGCAGTTCTTC,.,.,TRBJ2-1,TRBV4-1
CASSEGVGHTEAFF,TGTGCCAGCAGTGAAGGGGTCGGGCACACTGAAGCTTTCTTT,.,.,TRBJ1-1,TRBV27
CASSQAGVGNTEAFF,TGCGCCAGCAGCCAGGCAGGGGTCGGGAACACTGAAGCTTTCTTT,.,.,TRBJ1-1,TRBV4-1
CASSWPTVNEQFF,TGTGCCAGCAGTTGGCCAACAGTCAATGAGCAGTTCTTC,.,.,TRBJ2-1,TRBV5-4
CASSLFGGGTGELFF,TGTGCCAGCAGTTTATTCGGAGGGGGGACCGGGGAGCTGTTTTTT,.,.,TRBJ2-2,TRBV28
CASSAIGQGEGNTIYF,TGTGCCAGCAGTGCAATAGGACAGGGTGAGGGAAACACCATATATTTT,.,TRBD1,TRBJ1-3,TRBV25-1
CASMGTGYQPQHF,TGTGCCAGCATGGGGACAGGATATCAGCCCCAGCATTTT,.,TRBD1,TRBJ1-5,TRBV6-1
CASSWVGGILGDTQYF,TGTGCCAGCAGCTGGGTGGGCGGGATACTCGGGGATACGCAGTATTTT,.,.,TRBJ2-3,TRBV13
CASSPFVTKSSYEQYF,TGTGCCAGCAGCCCATTCGTAACTAAAAGCTCCTACGAGCAGTACTTC,.,.,TRBJ2-7,TRBV7-2
CASGNPRGYQPQHF,TGTGCCAGCGGTAACCCCCGGGGCTATCAGCCCCAGCATTTT,.,.,TRBJ1-5,TRBV28
CASRRAGGYSYEQYF,TGTGCCAGCAGACGAGCGGGAGGTTACTCCTACGAGCAGTACTTC,once,TRBD2,TRBJ2-7,TRBV28
CATYRSSYEQYF,TGTGCCACCTACAGGAGCTCCTACGAGCAGTACTTC,.,.,TRBJ2-7,TRBV6-1
CASSMGGGVSNQPQHF,TGTGCCAGTAGTATGGGAGGGGGCGTAAGCAATCAGCCCCAGCATTTT,.,TRBD1,TRBJ1-5,TRBV19
CASSHRLADYNEQFF,TGCGCCAGCAGCCATCGGCTAGCGGACTACAATGAGCAGTTCTTC,.,TRBD2,TRBJ2-1,TRBV4-1
CASSIVGTGVETQYF,TGTGCCAGCAGCATCGTGGGAACGGGGGTAGAGACCCAGTACTTC,.,.,TRBJ2-5,TRBV5-6
CASSYDGGRTTKQYF,TGTGCCAGCAGTTACGACGGCGGGAGAACTACGAAGCAGTACTTC,.,TRBD2,TRBJ2-7,TRBV6-6
CSVEAGTGGRNEQYF,TGCAGCGTTGAAGCGGGGACAGGGGGTAGGAACGAGCAGTACTTC,.,TRBD1,TRBJ2-7,TRBV29-1
CASSLGLAGNNEQFF,TGTGCCAGCAGTTTGGGGCTAGCGGGTAACAATGAGCAGTTCTTC,.,TRBD2,TRBJ2-1,TRBV5-6
CASTPLGSSYEQYF,TGTGCCAGTACCCCCTTGGGGAGCTCCTACGAGCAGTACTTC,.,.,TRBJ2-7,TRBV27
CASSLFRTGSSYEQYF,TGTGCCAGCAGTTTGTTTAGGACAGGGAGCTCCTACGAGCAGTACTTC,.,TRBD1,TRBJ2-7,TRBV28
CASRGISGRVNEQFF,TGCGCCAGCAGGGGCATTAGCGGGAGGGTCAATGAGCAGTTCTTC,.,TRBD2,TRBJ2-1,TRBV4-1
CASSLGTAAYEQYF,TGTGCCAGCAGTTTAGGGACGGCGGCCTACGAGCAGTACTTC,.,.,TRBJ2-7,TRBV27
CASSARTSFVADTQYF,TGTGCCAGCAGCGCACGGACTAGCTTTGTGGCAGATACGCAGTATTTT,.,TRBD2,TRBJ2-3,TRBV7-9
CASSRTGTSGNEQFF,TGTGCCAGCAGCCGAACAGGGACCTCAGGCAATGAGCAGTTCTTC,once,.,TRBJ2-1,TRBV11-3
CAISESIGYHNEQFF,TGTGCCATCAGTGAGTCGATCGGCTACCACAATGAGCAGTTCTTC,.,.,TRBJ2-1,TRBV10-3
CASSHGGNTEAFF,TGTGCCAGCAGCCACGGGGGGAACACTGAAGCTTTCTTT,.,.,TRBJ1-1,TRBV4-2
CASSETGQGHEQYF,TGTGCCAGCAGTGAAACGGGACAGGGGCACGAGCAGTACTTC,.,TRBD1,TRBJ2-7,TRBV25-1
CASKKGTFSGANVLTF,TGTGCCAGTAAAAAGGGGACATTTTCCGGGGCCAACGTCCTGACTTTC,.,.,TRBJ2-6,TRBV27
CASSWSGVIEAFF,TGTGCCAGCAGCTGGAGCGGGGTGATTGAAGCTTTCTTT,.,.,TRBJ1-1,TRBV7-9
CASSHLDRDGTDTQYF,TGCGCCAGCAGCCATCTCGACAGGGACGGCACAGATACGCAGTATTTT,.,TRBD1,TRBJ2-3,TRBV4-1
CASSIGRSGGTDTQYF,TGTGCCAGTAGTATAGGTCGAAGCGGGGGGACAGATACGCAGTATTTT,once,TRBD2,TRBJ2-3,TRBV19
CASSFTGGRDKAFF,TGTGCCAGCAGTTTCACAGGGGGGCGGGATAAGGCTTTCTTT,.,TRBD1,TRBJ1-1,TRBV28
CASSFGGHNEQFF,TGTGCCAGCAGTTTCGGAGGGCACAATGAGCAGTTCTTC,once,.,TRBJ2-1,TRBV27
CASSGGANQPQHF,TGTGCCAGCAGCGGGGGGGCGAATCAGCCCCAGCATTTT,.,.,TRBJ1-5,TRBV5-6
CASSDGLAHEQYF,TGCGCCAGCAGTGACGGGCTAGCGCACGAGCAGTACTTC,.,.,TRBJ2-7,TRBV10-1
CASSSRGRNTIYF,TGTGCCAGCAGCTCCAGGGGGAGAAACACCATATATTTT,.,TRBD1,TRBJ1-3,TRBV28
CASSLLGADTQYF,TGTGCCAGCAGCTTACTGGGCGCAGATACGCAGTATTTT,.,.,TRBJ2-3,TRBV7-3
CASSLTEKLFF,TGTGCCAGCAGCTTGACGGAAAAACTGTTTTTT,.,.,TRBJ1-4,TRBV13
CASSFREQPDTQYF,TGTGCCAGCAGCTTTCGGGAGCAACCAGATACGCAGTATTTT,.,.,TRBJ2-3,TRBV5-6
CASTLWGLHTEAFF,TGTGCCAGTACCCTTTGGGGACTGCACACTGAAGCTTTCTTT,.,.,TRBJ1-1,TRBV19
CASSQGPLEQYF,TGCGCCAGCAGCCAGGGGCCCTTGGAGCAGTACTTC,once,.,TRBJ2-5,TRBV4-1